What follows are 26 T cell receptor beta chains derived from one specimen sequenced in a study of shared clonotypes between healthy human individuals. The assay was immunoSEQ multiplex PCR, and TCRdb's table has in-frame clones only and misses some. The table records roughly 1,100,000 clones, 60% to 80% of them present only once. Sequences were obtained from memory CD4+ T cells sorted from blood. Documented subset: CD45RA-negative fraction. Source of these receptors: a man aged 18 to 29 in good health.

The chain uses TRBV5-1 and TRBJ2-3; tentative D call: TRBD2 (6 bases). In germline, CDR1 is SGHRS, CDR2 YFSETQ. The CDR3 is 16 residues long. Trimming took 4 bases from V and 3 from J, leaving 18 bases between them. For the CDR3, the DNA is TGCGCCAGCAGCCCCGCAGTGGGAGGAGGGACAGATACGCAGTATTTT. Translating it yields CASSPAVGGGTDTQYF.

This chain uses TRBV6-6 with TRBJ1-5; D unresolved. The CDR3 is 15 amino acids. The ends were cut back, 2 bases at V and 0 bases at J, with 8 bases in the middle. The germline V gene has CDR1 MNHNY and CDR2 SVGAGI (reference sequence). CDR3 protein: CASSYHSYSNQPQHF. The DNA for the CDR3 is TGTGCCAGCAGTTACCACAGTTATAGCAATCAGCCCCAGCATTTT.

The chain couples TRBV29-1 to TRBJ2-7, with D possibly matching TRBD2 (5 bases). The length of the CDR3 is 13 residues. V shed 4 bases and J shed 6 bases, with 16 bases lying between them. Germline V gene lookup returns CDR1 SQVTM and CDR2 ANQGSEA. The CDR3 DNA follows: TGCAGCGTTGTTCAGTCGGGGAAGAGCGAGCAGTACTTC. Amino acid sequence: CSVVQSGKSEQYF.

V gene TRBV7-2 combines with J gene TRBJ2-6; weak D call: TRBD1 (6 bases). Trimming stripped 3 bases from V and 0 bases from J, with 15 bases between. The CDR3 spans 18 residues. Germline CDR1 SGHTA, CDR2 FQGNSA. The CDR3 loop is CASSFLLGQRSGANVLTF. The CDR3 nucleotides are TGTGCCAGCAGCTTCCTCCTTGGACAGCGCTCTGGGGCCAACGTCCTGACTTTC.

This clone appeared many times. This chain links TRBV30 with TRBJ1-2; the match to TRBD1 covers 9 bases. This CDR3 region has 13 residues. Unmatched junction bases numbered 5, after V lost 2 bases and J lost 7 bases. Germline V gene sequence: CDR1 GTSNPN, CDR2 SVGIG (reference sequence). The CDR3 reads CAWSLDRGVGYTF. CDR3 sequence (DNA): TGTGCCTGGAGTCTGGACAGGGGAGTTGGCTACACCTTC.

The J gene is TRBJ2-3, the V gene TRBV9; 8 nucleotides line up with TRBD1. The CDR3 sequence is 16 residues long. In germline, CDR1 is SGDLS, CDR2 YYNGEE. The junction had 14 bases not matched to a gene; V was cut back by 4 bases and J by 7 bases. In nucleotides, the CDR3 is TGTGCCAGCAGCCCCCCGGGACAGGCGGGCCGTCATACGCAGTATTTT. Translated, it gives CASSPPGQAGRHTQYF.

This clone showed up many times. The chain links TRBV7-3 to TRBJ2-2; D is undetermined. The CDR3 is made up of 15 amino acids. Per germline, CDR1 SGHTA and CDR2 FQGTGA. V was trimmed by 5 bases and J by 1 base, leaving 11 bases between them. CDR3 residues: CASSPIGENTGELFF. CDR3 sequence (DNA): TGTGCCAGCAGCCCCATTGGCGAGAACACCGGGGAGCTGTTTTTT.

This CDR3 is CASSLAGKGYTF. The CDR3 DNA follows: TGTGCCAGCAGCTTGGCCGGGAAAGGCTACACCTTC. This chain uses TRBV5-6 with TRBJ1-2, with unresolved D. The CDR3 length is 12 residues. Trimming stripped 0 bases from V and 8 bases from J, with 8 bases between. The germline CDR1 and CDR2 sequences are SGHDT and YYEEEE.

This clone was found once. This sequence joins TRBV19 and TRBJ1-1; 7 positions agree with TRBD1. Germline trimming cut 4 bases from V and 5 bases from J; bases unmatched to any gene: 7. The CDR3 runs to 14 residues. CDR1 is LNHDA, CDR2 SQIVND, per germline (reference sequence). The CDR3 sequence is CASSTQGSRTEAFF. The CDR3 nucleotides are TGTGCCAGTAGTACACAGGGGAGTCGAACTGAAGCTTTCTTT.

CDR3 region: CASSAGTGNREQYF. CDR3 nucleotide sequence: TGTGCCAGCAGCGCCGGGACAGGGAATCGGGAGCAGTACTTC. The J gene is TRBJ2-7, the V gene TRBV2; 9 bases map to TRBD1. V was clipped by 6 bases and J by 7 bases; unmatched bases: 10. The germline CDR1 and CDR2 sequences are SNHLY and FYNNEI. There are 14 residues in the CDR3.

This clone was seen just once. A junction end diverges from the germline sequence, so it may reflect a read error. The chain combines TRBV18 with TRBJ2-1; no definite D call. CDR3 length equals 13 residues. The germline V gene encodes CDR1 KGHSH and CDR2 LQKENI. The CDR3, as DNA: TGTGCCAGCTCACCTTCGTCCAGCACTGAGGAGTTCTTC. It yields the protein CASSPSSSTEEFF.

This chain joins TRBV5-1 and TRBJ2-6, with 8 bases fitting TRBD1. J gave up 0 bases and V 4 bases, and 6 bases lay outside the gene matches. This CDR3 is built from 17 residues. Per germline, CDR1 SGHRS and CDR2 YFSETQ. The CDR3 is CASSTGQVHSGANVLTF. CDR3 DNA sequence: TGCGCCAGCAGCACGGGACAGGTCCACTCTGGGGCCAACGTCCTGACTTTC.

V and J are TRBV5-6 and TRBJ2-3, with 9 nucleotides matching TRBD1. CDR3 length equals 15 residues. Per the germline V gene, CDR1 is SGHDT and CDR2 is YYEEEE. The ends lost 4 bases at V and 5 bases at J; junction bases unmatched: 8. CDR3 sequence reads: CASSRAGTGRDTQYF. The CDR3 DNA is TGTGCCAGCAGCCGAGCCGGGACAGGGCGAGATACGCAGTATTTT.

In DNA form, the CDR3 reads TGTGCCAGCAGTATAGACACTAGCAGGCACAATGAGCAGTTCTTC. Protein: CASSIDTSRHNEQFF. The V call is TRBV11-2, the J call TRBJ2-1; perhaps TRBD2 as D (6 bases). Germline V gene sequence: CDR1 SGHAT, CDR2 FQNNGV. Trimming took 6 bases from V and 5 from J, leaving 17 bases between them. The CDR3 totals 15 residues.

J is TRBJ1-5 and V is TRBV6-1; D gene ambiguous. Germline-derived CDR1 and CDR2 are MNHNS and SASEGT. The CDR3 covers 16 residues. V was trimmed by 1 base and J by 6 bases, leaving 16 bases between them. The CDR3 DNA reads TGTGCCAGCAGTGAAGGGAGGCCAACTGGAGGTCAGCCCCAGCATTTT. Translated: CASSEGRPTGGQPQHF.

The DNA of the CDR3 is TGTGCCAGCAGCGGACGGGCCCTAGGGGACACTGAAGCTTTCTTT. Its translation: CASSGRALGDTEAFF. The V call is TRBV7-2, the J call TRBJ1-1; D possibly corresponds to TRBD1 (5 bases). The length of the CDR3 is 15 residues. The V end was cut by 5 bases, the J end by 3 bases, with 16 bases between. Germline CDR1 SGHTA, CDR2 FQGNSA.

The rearrangement uses TRBV11-2 and TRBJ1-2; D remains ambiguous. The CDR3 length is 13 residues. Between the trimmed V and J ends, which lost 1 base and 5 bases, there was a span of 8 bases. The V gene's germline CDR1 is SGHAT and CDR2 FQNNGV. This chain's CDR3 is CASSLVGDYGYTF. For the CDR3, the DNA is TGTGCCAGCAGCTTAGTAGGTGATTATGGCTACACCTTC.

This clone has a handful of counts. The rearrangement links TRBV10-3 to TRBJ2-2, with D possibly being TRBD1 (6 bases). The V gene lost 5 bases and the J gene lost 6 bases, with 22 bases spanning the gap. Germline V gene sequence: CDR1 ENHRY, CDR2 SYGVKD. This CDR3 spans 17 amino acids. CDR3 sequence reads: CAISQNLQGNGAGELFF. In nucleotides, the CDR3 is TGTGCCATCAGTCAGAACTTACAGGGAAACGGGGCCGGGGAGCTGTTTTTT.

The V and J genes are TRBV5-1 and TRBJ2-7, with D possibly being TRBD1 or TRBD2 (6 bases each). The CDR3 is 13 amino acids. Per the germline V gene, CDR1 is SGHRS and CDR2 is YFSETQ. The V end was cut by 4 bases, the J end by 7 bases, with 15 bases between. In nucleotides, the CDR3 is TGCGCCAGCAGCCCGGTGGGGGCGGGAGAGCAGTACTTC. It yields the protein CASSPVGAGEQYF.

This clone was seen only a few times. The chain has TRBV7-8 and TRBJ2-2; tentatively, D is TRBD1 or TRBD2 (5 bases each). Trimming removed 3 bases from V and 5 bases from J, with 13 bases in between. Germline CDR1 SGHVS, CDR2 FQNEAQ. The CDR3 extends over 15 amino acids. The CDR3 protein is CASSFTGTPTGELFF. CDR3 sequence (DNA): TGTGCCAGCAGCTTTACCGGGACCCCAACCGGGGAGCTGTTTTTT.

The chain is built from TRBV30 and TRBJ1-1; 8 bases agree with TRBD1. The CDR3 covers 13 residues. The germline V gene has CDR1 GTSNPN and CDR2 SVGIG (reference sequence). The J segment lost 10 bases and the V segment lost 0 bases, leaving 7 bases of the junction unmatched. CDR3 region: CAWSVSRGLVAFF. The CDR3 DNA reads as TGTGCCTGGAGTGTAAGCAGGGGGCTAGTAGCTTTCTTT.

As for this clone: This same CDR3 is encoded by further DNA sequences in the sample. The chain uses TRBV5-1 and TRBJ2-7; TRBD1 aligns across 7 bases. CDR1 and CDR2 (germline): SGHRS, YFSETQ. The ends lost 0 bases at V and 2 bases at J; junction bases unmatched: 2. This CDR3 contains 14 residues. CDR3 residues: CASSLGQGAYEQYF. The CDR3 DNA reads as TGCGCCAGCAGCTTGGGACAGGGTGCCTACGAGCAGTACTTC.

This clone was recorded only once. This rearrangement joins TRBV19 to TRBJ1-1; TRBD1 agrees at 9 bases. V dropped 6 bases and J dropped 4; count of bases not matched to a gene: 6. Germline CDR1 reads LNHDA; CDR2 reads SQIVND (reference sequence). The CDR3 has 14 residues. The DNA for the CDR3 is TGTGCCAGTAGCCCGTGGACAGGGGTCACTGAAGCTTTCTTT. It is translated as CASSPWTGVTEAFF.

The chain uses TRBV29-1 and TRBJ2-7; D not certain. The V gene's germline CDR1 is SQVTM and CDR2 ANQGSEA. The CDR3 has 11 residues. The V and J ends lost 6 bases and 3 bases respectively, with 9 bases between them. The chain's CDR3 is CSVTLGYEQYF. The CDR3 DNA is TGCAGCGTAACACTGGGCTACGAGCAGTACTTC.

This chain joins TRBV23-1 and TRBJ2-7; D call uncertain. TRBV23-1 is an open reading frame whose function is uncertain. This CDR3 region has 10 residues. Trimming took off 9 bases at V and 11 bases at J, with 14 bases between the two ends. The CDR3 region is CARKGLQEYF. The CDR3 DNA reads as TGCGCCAGGAAGGGTCTCCAGGAGTACTTC.

This chain connects TRBV5-5 to TRBJ1-4, with D hard to call. This CDR3 has 14 amino acids. Germline values: CDR1 SGHKS, CDR2 YYEKEE (reference sequence). The V end was cut by 3 bases, the J end by 8 bases, with 14 bases between. The CDR3 region has the DNA TGTGCCAGCAGCTCCACACTGACCTCGGAAAAACTGTTTTTT. This codes for CASSSTLTSEKLFF.